Shown below are 12 T cell receptor beta chains from a single sample sequenced in a study of blood T cell repertoires in COVID-19. Produced via immunoSEQ multiplex PCR; TCRdb's table is partial and in-frame only. The sample includes fewer than 350,000 clones, about nine tenths seen only once; the top ten take 1.5% to 2%. Sequenced sample: PBMCs or T cells enriched from blood (not recorded which). These receptors were collected from a woman in her forties who had recovered from COVID-19.

The rearrangement joins TRBV3-1 (or the pseudogene TRBV3-2) to TRBJ1-2; weak D call: TRBD1 (5 bases). Germline V CDR1 and CDR2: LGHDT, YNNKEL (reference sequence). CDR3 length: 13 residues. V dropped 5 bases and J dropped 5 bases, with 12 bases sitting between them. The CDR3 loop reads CASSDRSAYGYTF. DNA of the CDR3: TGTGCCAGCAGCGACAGAAGTGCATATGGCTACACCTTC.

The chain carries TRBV18 and TRBJ2-5; 10 bases line up with TRBD1. From germline, CDR1 is KGHSH and CDR2 LQKENI. Losses at the gene ends were 6 bases for V and 7 bases for J; bases not matched to a gene: 17. The CDR3 has 17 residues. This chain's CDR3 is CASSPNPTGGPSGTQYF. The CDR3 DNA is TGTGCCAGCTCGCCAAACCCGACAGGGGGCCCTTCCGGGACCCAGTACTTC.

The gene calls are TRBV6-4 and TRBJ1-1, with 10 nucleotides matching TRBD1. Trimming removed 6 bases from V and 4 bases from J; junction bases left unmatched: 5. CDR1 and CDR2 (germline): MRHNA, SNTAGT. CDR3 size: 14 residues. CDR3 sequence reads: CASRPGTGVTEAFF. In DNA form, the CDR3 reads TGTGCCAGCAGGCCCGGGACAGGGGTCACTGAAGCTTTCTTT.

The rearrangement links TRBV27 to TRBJ1-2; a possible D gene is TRBD1 (5 bases). CDR1 and CDR2 from the germline V gene are MNHEY and SMNVEV (reference sequence). Trimming cost V 8 bases and J 8 bases, with 15 bases left between them. CDR3 length: 12 amino acids. CDR3 residues: CASSDMGRGYTF. In DNA form, the CDR3 reads TGTGCCAGCTCGGACATGGGGCGCGGCTACACCTTC.

This clone has only a few counts. CDR3 protein: CAWMANYGYTF. CDR3 coding DNA: TGTGCCTGGATGGCAAACTATGGCTACACCTTC. The chain has TRBV30 and TRBJ1-2; D ambiguous. CDR1 and CDR2 (germline): GTSNPN, SVGIG (reference sequence). Trimming cost V 4 bases and J 2 bases, with 5 bases left between them. There are 11 residues in the CDR3.

The V gene is TRBV3-1 (or the pseudogene TRBV3-2), the J gene TRBJ2-3; 9 positions agree with TRBD2. V was pared by 4 bases and J by 4 bases, with 6 bases of the junction left unmatched. Germline V CDR1 and CDR2: LGHDT, YNNKEL (reference sequence). The CDR3 length is 15 residues. The CDR3 is CASSLAGAKADTQYF. The CDR3 DNA reads TGTGCCAGCAGCCTAGCGGGGGCCAAAGCAGATACGCAGTATTTT.

This clone was detected a few times. One end of the junction varies from germline; a read error may be responsible. The V call is TRBV7-9, the J call TRBJ1-6, with D unclear. Looked up from germline, CDR1 is SEHNR and CDR2 is FQNEAQ (reference sequence). This CDR3 spans 13 amino acids. CDR3 bases: TGTGCCAGCAGCTTAGACACGAATTCCCCCCTCCACTTT. It is translated as CASSLDTNSPLHF.

The rearrangement uses TRBV7-9 and TRBJ1-2; D not resolved. Germline V CDR1 and CDR2: SEHNR, FQNEAQ (reference sequence). This CDR3 is built from 11 residues. V lost 5 bases and J lost 6, with 7 bases in between. Here the CDR3 reads CASSQTDGYTF. CDR3 nucleotide sequence: TGTGCCAGCAGCCAAACGGATGGCTACACCTTC.

This chain connects TRBV7-9 to TRBJ2-3; 8 positions agree with TRBD1. The V gene end was trimmed by 5 bases and the J gene end by 0 bases; junction bases not matched to a gene: 7. The CDR3 loop spans 16 amino acids. Germline values: CDR1 SEHNR, CDR2 FQNEAQ (reference sequence). CDR3 bases: TGTGCCAGCAGCCTAACCCGGGACAGGAGCACAGATACGCAGTATTTT. Translating it yields CASSLTRDRSTDTQYF.

The gene calls are TRBV6-1 and TRBJ2-7, with 9 bases matching TRBD2. The CDR3 totals 15 residues. Germline lookup yields CDR1 MNHNS and CDR2 SASEGT. Trimming cost V 3 bases and J 5 bases; bases outside gene matches: 8. The CDR3 nucleotides read TGTGCCAGCAGTGATTTCGGTAGCGGGAGCCACGAGCAGTACTTC. Amino acids: CASSDFGSGSHEQYF.

V usage is TRBV12-2 and J usage is TRBJ2-1; the D call TRBD1 from the table was never checked on the DNA. TRBV12-2 is described as a pseudogene. The CDR3 contains 15 residues. CDR3 sequence reads: CASLSTGGAPDEQFF. The CDR3 bases are TGTGCAAGTCTCTCGACAGGGGGCGCCCCGGATGAGCAGTTCTTC.

The chain is built from TRBV12-3 or TRBV12-4 and TRBJ2-4; D is perhaps TRBD2 (5 bases). V lost 2 bases and J lost 7, with 9 bases in between. The CDR3 is 13 amino acids. The CDR3 loop reads CASSLNGMNIQYF. The CDR3 DNA is TGTGCCAGCAGTTTAAACGGGATGAACATTCAGTACTTC.